The 29 T cell receptor beta chains below were found in one sample sequenced in a study of T cell responses to AZD1222 COVID-19 vaccine. Clones were sequenced by immunoSEQ multiplex PCR, and TCRdb holds only the in-frame ones, with some missing. The profile covers 82,000 or so clones, with approximately 90% appearing a single time and 5.2% taken by the ten largest. The source was peripheral blood, collected on day 0 of AZD1222 vaccination. The receptors were sampled from an adult in good health.

This clone was detected only a few times. J is TRBJ1-5 and V is TRBV30, with unresolved D. The CDR3 spans 14 residues. V was pared by 0 bases and J by 3 bases, with 9 bases between. CDR1 and CDR2 from the germline V gene are GTSNPN and SVGIG (reference sequence). The CDR3 spells CAWSVHMNNQPQHF. The CDR3 nucleotides are TGTGCCTGGAGTGTACACATGAACAATCAGCCCCAGCATTTT.

The genes are TRBV7-8 and TRBJ1-5, with D uncertain. The CDR3 contains 18 residues. Trimming left V 0 bases short and J 1 base short, with 16 bases between. CDR1 is SGHVS, CDR2 FQNEAQ, per germline. The CDR3 is CASSLAWEGPRSNQPQHF. The DNA of the CDR3 is TGTGCCAGCAGCTTAGCATGGGAAGGGCCACGAAGCAATCAGCCCCAGCATTTT.

The gene calls are TRBV5-1 and TRBJ1-1; 7 nucleotides line up with TRBD1. In germline, CDR1 is SGHRS, CDR2 YFSETQ. There are 13 residues in the CDR3. V trimming: 7 bases; J trimming: 0 bases; junction bases outside the gene matches: 3. The CDR3 DNA follows: TGCGCCAGCTCGGGACAGATGAACACTGAAGCTTTCTTT. Translating gives CASSGQMNTEAFF.

The chain uses TRBV7-8 and TRBJ2-3; 9 bases agree with TRBD1. The length of the CDR3 is 16 residues. J lost 4 bases, V lost 1 base, and 6 bases had no gene match. Looked up from germline, CDR1 is SGHVS and CDR2 is FQNEAQ. CDR3 DNA sequence: TGTGCCAGCAGCTTAGTACAGGGGGCGGGTGCAGATACGCAGTATTTT. Protein: CASSLVQGAGADTQYF.

This chain uses TRBV5-5 with TRBJ1-3; D gene uncertain. Germline lookup yields CDR1 SGHKS and CDR2 YYEKEE (reference sequence). The CDR3 sequence is 15 residues long. Trimming removed 0 bases from V and 0 bases from J, with 7 bases in between. The CDR3 protein is CASSLEQSSGNTIYF. The CDR3 DNA reads as TGTGCCAGCAGCTTGGAACAGAGCTCTGGAAACACCATATATTTT.

This clone was found a few times. This chain joins TRBV5-6 and TRBJ1-6; tentative D call: TRBD1 (6 bases). CDR1 and CDR2 (germline): SGHDT, YYEEEE. The CDR3 is made up of 14 amino acids. V gave up 0 bases and J gave up 11 bases, with 12 bases separating them. CDR3 sequence: CASSLDREGAPLHF. CDR3 coding DNA: TGTGCCAGCAGCTTGGACAGGGAAGGGGCACCCCTCCACTTT.

This chain links TRBV18 with TRBJ2-5; 14 nucleotides line up with TRBD2. V lost 3 bases and J lost 5; bases outside the gene matches: 2. CDR1 is KGHSH and CDR2 is LQKENI in the germline V gene. This CDR3 comprises 15 residues. CDR3 nucleotide sequence: TGTGCCAGCTCACCGGGGACTAGCGGGGGTGAGACCCAGTACTTC. Its translation: CASSPGTSGGETQYF.

This clone appeared a single time. The chain links TRBV4-1 to TRBJ1-5; 7 positions match TRBD1. Losses at the gene ends were 4 bases for V and 5 bases for J; bases not matched to a gene: 8. CDR1 is MGHRA, CDR2 YSYEKL, per germline. CDR3 length: 15 amino acids. CDR3 DNA sequence: TGCGCCAGCAGCCGGTTTCCTCAGGGGGATCAGCCCCAGCATTTT. This codes for CASSRFPQGDQPQHF.

J is TRBJ2-3 and V is TRBV6-5; D is unresolved. Per the germline V gene, CDR1 is MNHEY and CDR2 is SVGAGI. The ends were cut back, 11 bases at V and 4 bases at J, with 16 bases in the middle. The CDR3 length is 13 residues. CDR3 DNA sequence: TGTGCCCTAAGGGCCTCATCACCAGATACGCAGTATTTT. It encodes CALRASSPDTQYF.

The CDR3 sequence is CASSQRGPGGPFYGYTF. The CDR3 bases are TGTGCCAGCAGCCAACGGGGCCCCGGGGGCCCCTTCTATGGCTACACCTTC. The rearrangement links TRBV14 to TRBJ1-2; tentatively, D is TRBD1 (6 bases). The V and J ends lost 2 bases and 4 bases respectively, with 20 bases between them. Germline assignment: CDR1 SGHDN and CDR2 FVKESK. CDR3 length equals 17 residues.

CDR3 loop: CASSQDAGSSYNEQFF. CDR3 DNA: TGCGCCAGCAGCCAAGACGCAGGGAGCTCCTACAATGAGCAGTTCTTC. The V and J genes are TRBV4-1 and TRBJ2-1; either TRBD1 or TRBD2 may supply D (5 bases each). The CDR3 is made up of 16 amino acids. CDR1 is MGHRA, CDR2 YSYEKL, per germline. Trimming pared 0 bases from V and 0 bases from J, leaving 9 bases between.

The chain joins TRBV9 to TRBJ2-2, with D unresolved. Germline assignment: CDR1 SGDLS and CDR2 YYNGEE. V lost 2 bases and J 5 bases, leaving 19 bases between the germline ends. The CDR3 loop spans 17 amino acids. The CDR3 sequence is CASSVGTARLGTGELFF. CDR3 nucleotide sequence: TGTGCCAGCAGCGTTGGTACTGCCCGGCTAGGGACCGGGGAGCTGTTTTTT.

This clone is a singleton in its sample. The chain is built from TRBV7-8 and TRBJ1-2, with D tentatively TRBD1 (6 bases). The V gene's germline CDR1 is SGHVS and CDR2 FQNEAQ. Between the trimmed V and J ends, which lost 0 bases and 8 bases, there was a span of 10 bases. This CDR3 region has 13 residues. The CDR3: CASSLAQGLGYTF. CDR3 nucleotide sequence: TGTGCCAGCAGCTTAGCGCAGGGGCTAGGCTACACCTTC.

The J gene is TRBJ1-3, the V gene TRBV12-3 or TRBV12-4; the D is unclear. The V and J ends lost 5 bases and 0 bases respectively, with 5 bases between them. CDR3 length: 13 amino acids. The CDR3 nucleotides are TGTGCCAGCAGTCCTGCCTCTGGAAACACCATATATTTT. It codes for CASSPASGNTIYF.

The chain joins TRBV2 to TRBJ2-1, with D maybe TRBD1 (5 bases). Germline loops: CDR1 SNHLY, CDR2 FYNNEI. V lost 6 bases, J lost 1 base, and 13 bases lay in between. The CDR3 extends over 15 amino acids. DNA of the CDR3: TGTGCCAGCAGCTTAGACAGATCATCCTACAATGAGCAGTTCTTC. Its protein is CASSLDRSSYNEQFF.

In nucleotides, the CDR3 is TGTGCCAGTAGTAACCTAATCCGGACAGGGGATTCACCCCTCCACTTT. It encodes CASSNLIRTGDSPLHF. The rearrangement links TRBV19 to TRBJ1-6; 9 bases agree with TRBD1. The CDR3 covers 16 residues. Germline trimming cut 4 bases from V and 8 bases from J; bases unmatched to any gene: 9. Germline assignment: CDR1 LNHDA and CDR2 SQIVND (reference sequence).

The chain combines TRBV20-1 with TRBJ1-3; tentatively, D is TRBD1 (5 bases). The V gene's germline CDR1 is DFQATT and CDR2 SNEGSKA (reference sequence). The V end lost 6 bases, the J end lost 4 bases, and 7 bases lay between the germline ends. This CDR3 has 11 residues. CDR3 coding DNA: TGCAGTGCCAGGGTCGGAAACACCATATATTTT. Protein: CSARVGNTIYF.

V gene TRBV28 combines with J gene TRBJ1-2; no reliable D call. CDR3 length: 14 amino acids. Germline values: CDR1 MDHEN, CDR2 SYDVKM. Trimming took 3 bases from V and 10 from J, leaving 18 bases between them. The CDR3, as DNA: TGTGCCAGCAGTTTTAAGTCCTTAGGTCTTCTCTACACCTTC. Translating it yields CASSFKSLGLLYTF.

V and J are TRBV7-3 and TRBJ2-3; D is ambiguous. With 3 bases removed from V and 0 bases from J, the gap between germline ends came to 7 bases. Per the germline V gene, CDR1 is SGHTA and CDR2 is FQGTGA. The CDR3 sequence is 14 residues long. The CDR3 protein is CASSFRSSTDTQYF. DNA of the CDR3: TGTGCCAGCAGCTTTCGTTCAAGCACAGATACGCAGTATTTT.

The chain is built from TRBV19 and TRBJ2-1, with D perhaps matching TRBD1 or TRBD2 (5 bases each). Germline CDR1 and CDR2: LNHDA and SQIVND (reference sequence). CDR3 length: 16 residues. V dropped 2 bases and J dropped 6 bases, with 17 bases sitting between them. DNA for the CDR3: TGTGCCAGTAGTATAAGGGCAGGGACGTTCTTCAATGAGCAGTTCTTC. Its protein product is CASSIRAGTFFNEQFF.

This chain connects TRBV12-3 or TRBV12-4 to TRBJ1-2; D unclear. Trimming removed 0 bases at V and 7 bases at J, with 3 bases between. The CDR3 is 11 residues long. CDR3 nucleotide sequence: TGTGCCAGCAGTTTAGCGGCTGGCTACACCTTC. This encodes CASSLAAGYTF.

The chain uses TRBV6-5 and TRBJ1-2, with D perhaps TRBD1 (5 bases). In germline, CDR1 is MNHEY, CDR2 SVGAGI. V lost 6 bases and J 9 bases, leaving 20 bases between the germline ends. The CDR3 runs 14 residues. The CDR3 coding sequence is TGTGCCAGCAGCACCAAGGGACGGAGCGTGAGCTACACCTTC. Amino acids: CASSTKGRSVSYTF.

This chain's CDR3 is CASSASLAQNTGELFF. In DNA, the CDR3 is TGTGCCAGCAGCGCCTCCCTAGCGCAGAACACCGGGGAGCTGTTTTTT. The chain combines TRBV7-9 with TRBJ2-2, with D possibly TRBD2 on 6 matching bases. The V gene's germline CDR1 is SEHNR and CDR2 FQNEAQ (reference sequence). V shed 5 bases and J shed 1 base, with 14 bases lying between them. There are 16 residues in the CDR3.

This chain connects TRBV3-1 (or the pseudogene TRBV3-2) to TRBJ1-4; D is possibly TRBD1 (5 bases). The CDR3 consists of 16 residues. In germline, CDR1 is LGHDT, CDR2 YNNKEL (reference sequence). V lost 4 bases to trimming and J lost 7 bases, with 19 bases between them. This CDR3 is CASSPAEWVGGEKLFF. CDR3 nucleotides: TGTGCCAGCAGCCCAGCAGAGTGGGTCGGGGGTGAAAAACTGTTTTTT.

The J gene is TRBJ2-5, the V gene TRBV19; 9 nucleotides match TRBD1. The CDR3 totals 13 residues. CDR1 LNHDA and CDR2 SQIVND come from the germline V gene (reference sequence). V lost 6 bases to trimming and J lost 7 bases; unmatched junction nucleotides: 6. For the CDR3, the DNA is TGTGCCAGTAGGGAGGGACAGGGTGTGACCCAGTACTTC. The encoded protein is CASREGQGVTQYF.

This chain joins TRBV5-1 and TRBJ1-2; no firm D call. The germline V and J ends were trimmed by 4 bases and 7 bases, with 11 bases remaining between them. The V gene's germline CDR1 is SGHRS and CDR2 YFSETQ. CDR3 size: 12 residues. CDR3 in amino acids: CASSPMTTGYTF. In nucleotides, the CDR3 is TGCGCCAGCAGCCCGATGACCACTGGCTACACCTTC.

The chain employs TRBV9 and TRBJ1-2; the match to TRBD1 covers 9 bases. Germline V gives CDR1 SGDLS, CDR2 YYNGEE. The CDR3 contains 15 residues. With 4 bases clipped from V and 5 bases from J, the junction kept 9 bases outside the gene matches. CDR3 in amino acids: CASSPRDRAGYGYTF. In nucleotides, the CDR3 is TGTGCCAGCAGCCCCCGGGACAGGGCGGGGTATGGCTACACCTTC.

The chain joins TRBV7-2 to TRBJ2-7; D may be TRBD1 or TRBD2 (7 bases each). V lost 1 base to trimming and J lost 2 bases, with 18 bases between them. The V gene's germline CDR1 is SGHTA and CDR2 FQGNSA. CDR3 length: 17 amino acids. CDR3 sequence: CASSLVGGGSDTYEQYF. DNA of the CDR3: TGTGCCAGCAGCTTAGTGGGAGGGGGCAGTGATACCTACGAGCAGTACTTC.

The chain uses TRBV25-1 and TRBJ1-2, with 7 nucleotides matching TRBD1. V lost 4 bases and J lost 4; bases outside the gene matches: 9. CDR1 and CDR2 from the germline V gene are MGHDK and SYGVNS. CDR3 length: 15 amino acids. The CDR3 DNA reads as TGTGCCAGCAGTGCCTTCAGGGGGGAGATCTATGGCTACACCTTC. Translation: CASSAFRGEIYGYTF.